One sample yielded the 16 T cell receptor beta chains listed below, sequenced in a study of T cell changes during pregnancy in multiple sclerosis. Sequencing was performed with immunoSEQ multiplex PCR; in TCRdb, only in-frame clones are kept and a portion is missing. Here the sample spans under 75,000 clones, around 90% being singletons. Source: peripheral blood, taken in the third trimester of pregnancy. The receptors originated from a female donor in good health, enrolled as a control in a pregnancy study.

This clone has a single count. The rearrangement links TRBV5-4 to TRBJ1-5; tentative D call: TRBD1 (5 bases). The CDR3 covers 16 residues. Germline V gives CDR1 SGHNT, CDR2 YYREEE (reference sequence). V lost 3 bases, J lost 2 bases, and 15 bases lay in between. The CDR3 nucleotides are TGTGCCAGCAGCTCTCAGGGAATTGGTGGCAATCAGCCCCAGCATTTT. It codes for CASSSQGIGGNQPQHF.

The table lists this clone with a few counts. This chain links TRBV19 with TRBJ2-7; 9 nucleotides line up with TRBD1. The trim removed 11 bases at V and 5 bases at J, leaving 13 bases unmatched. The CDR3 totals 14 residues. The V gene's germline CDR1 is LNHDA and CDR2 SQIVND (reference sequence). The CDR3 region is CAAFKGQGIHEQYF. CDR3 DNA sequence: TGTGCCGCCTTCAAAGGACAGGGGATACACGAGCAGTACTTC.

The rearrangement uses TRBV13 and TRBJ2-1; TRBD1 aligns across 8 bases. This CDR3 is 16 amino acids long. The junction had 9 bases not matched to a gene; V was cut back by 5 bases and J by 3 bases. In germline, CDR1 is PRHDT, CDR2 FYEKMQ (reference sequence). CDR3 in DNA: TGTGCCAGCAGCAGTCCCGCCGGGACAGGCTACAATGAGCAGTTCTTC. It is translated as CASSSPAGTGYNEQFF.

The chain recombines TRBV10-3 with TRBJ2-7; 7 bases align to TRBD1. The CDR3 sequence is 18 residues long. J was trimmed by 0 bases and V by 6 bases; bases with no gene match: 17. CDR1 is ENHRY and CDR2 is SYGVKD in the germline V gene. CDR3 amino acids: CAISDAGTALQSSYEQYF. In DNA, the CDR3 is TGTGCCATCAGCGACGCCGGGACAGCGTTACAGAGCTCCTACGAGCAGTACTTC.

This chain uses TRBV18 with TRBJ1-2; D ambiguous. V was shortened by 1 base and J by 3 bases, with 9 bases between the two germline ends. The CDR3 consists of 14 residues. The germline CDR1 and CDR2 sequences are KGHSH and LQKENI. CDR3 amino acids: CASSPQLGDYGYTF. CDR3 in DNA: TGTGCCAGCTCACCACAGCTCGGGGACTATGGCTACACCTTC. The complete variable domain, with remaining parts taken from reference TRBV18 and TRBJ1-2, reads NAGVMQNPRHLVRRRGQEARLRCSPMKGHSHVYWYRQLPEEGLKFMVYLQKENIIDESGMPKERFSAEFPKEGPSILRIQQVVRGDSAAYFCASSPQLGDYGYTFGSGTRLTVV.

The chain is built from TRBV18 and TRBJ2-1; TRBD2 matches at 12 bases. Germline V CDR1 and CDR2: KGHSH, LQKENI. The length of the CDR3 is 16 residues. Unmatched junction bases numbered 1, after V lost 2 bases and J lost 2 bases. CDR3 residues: CASSPTSGRTYNEQFF. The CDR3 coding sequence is TGTGCCAGCTCACCAACTAGCGGGAGGACCTACAATGAGCAGTTCTTC.

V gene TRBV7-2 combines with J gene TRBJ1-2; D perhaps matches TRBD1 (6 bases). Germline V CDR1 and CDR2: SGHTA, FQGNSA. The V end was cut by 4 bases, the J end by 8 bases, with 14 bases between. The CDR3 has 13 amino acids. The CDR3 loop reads CASSSGQLWGYTF. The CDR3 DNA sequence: TGTGCCAGCAGCTCCGGACAGTTATGGGGCTACACCTTC.

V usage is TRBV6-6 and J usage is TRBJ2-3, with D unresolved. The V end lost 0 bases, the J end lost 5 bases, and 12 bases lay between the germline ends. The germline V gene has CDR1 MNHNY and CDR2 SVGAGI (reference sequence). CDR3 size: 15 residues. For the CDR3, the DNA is TGTGCCAGCAGTTACTCCGGCGGAGTAAGAGATACGCAGTATTTT. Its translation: CASSYSGGVRDTQYF.

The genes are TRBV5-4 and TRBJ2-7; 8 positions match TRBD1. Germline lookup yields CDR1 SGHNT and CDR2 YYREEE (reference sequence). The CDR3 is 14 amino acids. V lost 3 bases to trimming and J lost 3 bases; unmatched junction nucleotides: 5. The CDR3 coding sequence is TGTGCCAGCAGCTCACGACAGGGGAACTACGAGCAGTACTTC. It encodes CASSSRQGNYEQYF.

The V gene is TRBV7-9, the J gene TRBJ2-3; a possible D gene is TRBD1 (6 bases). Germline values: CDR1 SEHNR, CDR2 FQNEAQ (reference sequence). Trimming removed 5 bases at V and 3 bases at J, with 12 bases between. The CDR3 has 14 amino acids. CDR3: CASSPTTGTDTQYF. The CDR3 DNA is TGTGCCAGCAGCCCGACGACAGGAACAGATACGCAGTATTTT.

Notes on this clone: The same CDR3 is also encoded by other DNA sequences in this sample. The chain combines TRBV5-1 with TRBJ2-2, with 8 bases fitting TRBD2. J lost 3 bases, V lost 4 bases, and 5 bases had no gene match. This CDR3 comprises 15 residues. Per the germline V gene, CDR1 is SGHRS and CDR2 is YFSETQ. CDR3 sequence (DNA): TGCGCCAGCAGCCTTGTCGGGGGGGACACCGGGGAGCTGTTTTTT. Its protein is CASSLVGGDTGELFF.

The CDR3 loop is CASSSPSNQRGYTF. CDR3 DNA sequence: TGTGCCAGCAGTTCCCCATCTAACCAGCGAGGCTACACCTTC. The genes are TRBV6-6 and TRBJ1-2; unclear D gene. Germline assignment: CDR1 MNHNY and CDR2 SVGAGI (reference sequence). This CDR3 contains 14 residues. Trimming removed 4 bases from V and 8 bases from J, with 17 bases in between.

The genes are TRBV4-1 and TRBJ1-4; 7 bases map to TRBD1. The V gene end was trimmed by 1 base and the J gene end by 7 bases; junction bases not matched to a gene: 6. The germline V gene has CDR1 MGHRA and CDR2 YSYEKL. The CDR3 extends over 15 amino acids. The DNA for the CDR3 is TGCGCCAGCAGCCAAGGTCGACAGGGAGGTGAAAAACTGTTTTTT. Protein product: CASSQGRQGGEKLFF.

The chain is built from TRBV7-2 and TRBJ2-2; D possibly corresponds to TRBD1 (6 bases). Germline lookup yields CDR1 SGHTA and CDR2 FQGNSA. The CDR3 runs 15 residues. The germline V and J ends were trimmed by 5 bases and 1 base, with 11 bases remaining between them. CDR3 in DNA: TGTGCCAGCAGCGGAAGGGGGAAGAACACCGGGGAGCTGTTTTTT. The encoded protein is CASSGRGKNTGELFF.

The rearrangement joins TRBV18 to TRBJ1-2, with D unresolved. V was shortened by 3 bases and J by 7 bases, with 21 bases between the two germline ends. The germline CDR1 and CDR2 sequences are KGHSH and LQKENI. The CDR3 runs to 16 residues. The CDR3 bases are TGTGCCAGCTCACCTCCCACCTTGATCGGGTCGGGTGGCTACACCTTC. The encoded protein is CASSPPTLIGSGGYTF.

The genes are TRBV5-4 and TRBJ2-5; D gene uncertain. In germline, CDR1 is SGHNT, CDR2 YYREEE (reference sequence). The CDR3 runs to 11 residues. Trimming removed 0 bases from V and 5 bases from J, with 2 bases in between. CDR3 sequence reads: CASSLAETQYF. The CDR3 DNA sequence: TGTGCCAGCAGCTTGGCGGAGACCCAGTACTTC.